The present T cell receptor beta chain was sequenced within a study of CD8+CD57+ T cells in acquired aplastic anemia. Germline V CDR1 and CDR2: LGHNA, YSLEER. Deletions cut 0 bases from V and 4 bases from J, with 13 bases between. The CDR3 is made up of 15 amino acids. Previously, flow cytometry had revealed CD8+CD57+ cell expansion in the patients chosen for sequencing. This clonotype was observed at least ten times. It was genomic DNA that served as the template for profiling TCR beta VDJ and CDR3. TCRdb recomputed calls from the reads with MiXCR, one row per CDR3 protein. The sample holds some 160,000 distinct CDR3 sequences, about half seen once.

J is TRBJ2-7 and V is TRBV4-3; D is uncertain. Sequencing used sorted CD4+, CD8+, or CD8+CD57+ T cells (not recorded which) from PBMCs. This receptor was identified in a human donor with aplastic anemia. The CDR3 DNA sequence: TGCGCCAGCAGCCAAGATCCAGGTTTACCTTACGAGCAGTACTTC. The encoded protein is CASSQDPGLPYEQYF.